This paragraph reports one TCR beta chain. This record belongs to a study of blood T cell repertoires in COVID-19. Across the study: Specimens from acute and convalescent COVID-19 originated in the United States, Italy and Spain.

Here immunoSEQ multiplex PCR was the method, and the copy in TCRdb shows in-frame clones only, minus some. Seen here are about 99,000 clones, roughly 88% observed once, and the top ten hold about 3.5%. The V segment lost 8 bases and the J segment 7 bases; nucleotides outside the gene matches: 10. The germline CDR1 and CDR2 sequences are MNHEY and SMNVEV (reference sequence). This CDR3 is built from 14 residues. What was sequenced was peripheral blood. This chain connects TRBV27 to TRBJ2-1, with TRBD2 identical over 8 bases. This clonotype was obtained from a human donor in a cohort sampled during active COVID-19. The CDR3 here is CASSPGGAWNEQFF. In nucleotides, the CDR3 is TGTGCCAGCTCCCCCGGGGGGGCCTGGAATGAGCAGTTCTTC.